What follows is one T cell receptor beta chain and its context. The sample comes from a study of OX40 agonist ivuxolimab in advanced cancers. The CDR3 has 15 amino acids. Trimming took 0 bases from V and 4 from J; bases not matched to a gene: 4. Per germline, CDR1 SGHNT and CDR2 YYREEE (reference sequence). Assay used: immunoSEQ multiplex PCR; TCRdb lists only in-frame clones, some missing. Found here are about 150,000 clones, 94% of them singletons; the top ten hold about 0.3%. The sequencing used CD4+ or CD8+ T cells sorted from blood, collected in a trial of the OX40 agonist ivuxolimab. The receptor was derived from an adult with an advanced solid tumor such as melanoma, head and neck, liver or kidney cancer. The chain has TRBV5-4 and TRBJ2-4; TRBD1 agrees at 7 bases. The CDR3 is CASSLVATGKNIQYF. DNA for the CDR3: TGTGCCAGCAGCTTGGTCGCGACAGGGAAAAACATTCAGTACTTC. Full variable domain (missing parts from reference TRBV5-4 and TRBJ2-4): ETGVTQSPTHLIKTRGQQVTLRCSSQSGHNTVSWYQQALGQGPQFIFQYYREEENGRGNFPPRFSGLQFPNYSSELNVNALELDDSALYLCASSLVATGKNIQYFGAGTRLSVL.